The 17 T cell receptor beta chains given below trace back to one sample, sequenced in a study of breast tumors, draining lymph nodes, adjacent tissues. A single record per CDR3 protein comes from TCRdb applying MiXCR to the multiplex PCR reads. The sample lists about 25,000 distinct CDR3 sequences; approximately 23% were seen once. Sequenced: breast tumor tissue. These receptors all stem from a female donor with breast cancer. Some clones in this sample may be carry-over from other donors' samples.

The chain uses TRBV12-3 or TRBV12-4 and TRBJ1-4, with D perhaps TRBD1 (5 bases). This CDR3 has 13 amino acids. V gave up 6 bases and J gave up 8 bases, with 13 bases separating them. The CDR3 protein is CASRLRGREKLFF. The DNA for the CDR3 is TGTGCCAGCAGGCTAAGGGGTAGGGAAAAACTGTTTTTT.

This clonotype occurred many times. The chain carries TRBV7-9 and TRBJ2-5, with 8 bases lining up with TRBD2. Germline CDR1 is SEHNR and CDR2 is FQNEAQ (reference sequence). V was pared by 6 bases and J by 1 base, with 4 bases of the junction left unmatched. The CDR3 is made up of 14 amino acids. The DNA of the CDR3 is TGTGCCAGCAGACCAGCGGGGGCCCAAGAGACCCAGTACTTC. It translates to CASRPAGAQETQYF.

The chain uses TRBV5-6 and TRBJ2-7; D gene unclear. Germline loops: CDR1 SGHDT, CDR2 YYEEEE. Trimming took 3 bases from V and 6 from J, leaving 22 bases between them. This CDR3 comprises 16 residues. The CDR3 DNA reads TGTGCCAGCAGCTGTACAAGCTGGGTGTTAGGTTCCGAGCAGTACTTC. Amino acids: CASSCTSWVLGSEQYF.

This clonotype was observed a few times. The chain joins TRBV18 to TRBJ2-7; possibly TRBD1 or TRBD2 for D (6 bases each). The germline gives CDR1 KGHSH, CDR2 LQKENI. Trimming removed 2 bases at V and 0 bases at J, with 20 bases between. The length of the CDR3 is 18 residues. The CDR3 spells CASSPWAVAGDSSYEQYF. The CDR3 bases are TGTGCCAGCTCACCATGGGCGGTGGCAGGGGACTCCTCCTACGAGCAGTACTTC.

This clonotype was detected many times. The chain uses TRBV7-9 and TRBJ2-3, with D perhaps TRBD1 (6 bases). Germline loops: CDR1 SEHNR, CDR2 FQNEAQ (reference sequence). This CDR3 has 13 residues. The V and J ends lost 5 bases and 4 bases respectively, with 10 bases between them. This chain's CDR3 is CASSPRTADTQYF. In DNA, the CDR3 is TGTGCCAGCAGCCCCAGGACAGCAGATACGCAGTATTTT.

The chain joins TRBV5-1 to TRBJ1-1, with D maybe TRBD1 (5 bases). Looked up from germline, CDR1 is SGHRS and CDR2 is YFSETQ. V gave up 4 bases and J gave up 4 bases, with 14 bases separating them. The CDR3 totals 14 residues. The CDR3 region has the DNA TGCGCCAGCAGCCAAGGCGGGGGGGGCACTGAAGCTTTCTTT. Residues: CASSQGGGGTEAFF.

The chain couples TRBV18 to TRBJ2-3; D is unclear. V was pared by 6 bases and J by 2 bases, with 12 bases between. The CDR3 spans 14 residues. Per germline, CDR1 KGHSH and CDR2 LQKENI. CDR3 sequence (DNA): TGTGCCAGCTCGCGCTATCTAGTCACAGATACGCAGTATTTT. Its protein is CASSRYLVTDTQYF. The full variable domain, completed using reference TRBV18 and TRBJ2-3, is NAGVMQNPRHLVRRRGQEARLRCSPMKGHSHVYWYRQLPEEGLKFMVYLQKENIIDESGMPKERFSAEFPKEGPSILRIQQVVRGDSAAYFCASSRYLVTDTQYFGPGTRLTVL.

There are many counts of this clonotype. The chain carries TRBV2 and TRBJ1-5; the D gene is possibly TRBD1 (5 bases). This CDR3 is 17 amino acids long. Germline-derived CDR1 and CDR2 are SNHLY and FYNNEI. V lost 6 bases and J 0 bases, leaving 18 bases between the germline ends. The CDR3 is CASRDDRGANSNQPQHF. CDR3 bases: TGTGCCAGCAGGGACGACAGAGGGGCGAATAGCAATCAGCCCCAGCATTTT.

This clonotype was counted ten times or more. The chain recombines TRBV4-1 with TRBJ2-5; no firm D call. V dropped 0 bases and J dropped 7 bases, with 12 bases sitting between them. Germline lookup yields CDR1 MGHRA and CDR2 YSYEKL. There are 14 residues in the CDR3. The CDR3 region is CASSQDFLLGTQYF. The CDR3 DNA is TGCGCCAGCAGCCAAGATTTCCTGTTGGGGACCCAGTACTTC.

Remarks on this clonotype: Being one base from a much bigger clone, this may be a read error. This sequence joins TRBV6-1 and TRBJ1-5; 7 nucleotides agree with TRBD1. The end of the DNA fits TRBJ2-3 better, so the J call may be wrong. Per the germline V gene, CDR1 is MNHNS and CDR2 is SASEGT. The CDR3 totals 13 residues. Here the CDR3 DNA reads TGTGCCAGCAGTGCCCGACAGGGCCAGCCCCAGTATTTT. This codes for CASSARQGQPQYF.

As for this clonotype: It may be a read error: a sequence one base away is much more abundant. V gene TRBV3-1 combines with J gene TRBJ2-2, with D possibly matching TRBD2 (5 bases). Germline assignment: CDR1 LGHDT and CDR2 YNNKEL (reference sequence). This CDR3 spans 11 amino acids. This chain's CDR3 is CASSHSGELLF. The CDR3 nucleotides are TGTGCCAGCAGCCATTCCGGGGAGCTGCTTTTT. The full variable domain, its missing parts supplied by reference TRBV3-1 and TRBJ2-2, is DTAVSQTPKYLVTQMGNDKSIKCEQNLGHDTMYWYKQDSKKFLKIMFSYNNKELIINETVPNRFSPKSPDKAHLNLHINSLELGDSAVYFCASSHSGELLFGEGSRLTVL.

This clonotype was observed many times. CDR3 protein: CASSQDFPGNYGYTF. The CDR3 bases are TGTGCCAGCAGCCAAGATTTCCCAGGGAACTATGGCTACACCTTC. The chain couples TRBV4-2 to TRBJ1-2, with D perhaps matching TRBD1 (5 bases). The V gene lost 0 bases and the J gene lost 2 bases, with 10 bases spanning the gap. The V gene's germline CDR1 is LGHNA and CDR2 YNFKEQ. The CDR3 loop spans 15 amino acids.

As to this clonotype: This CDR3 is missing its conserved last phenylalanine or tryptophan, likely due to a read error. V is TRBV20-1 and J is TRBJ1-5, with a tentative D call TRBD1 (5 bases). Germline V CDR1 and CDR2: DFQATT, SNEGSKA (reference sequence). V shed 2 bases and J shed 5 bases, with 10 bases lying between them. The CDR3 loop spans 13 amino acids. The CDR3 spells CSARLSGYQPQHS. CDR3 sequence (DNA): TGCAGTGCTAGACTATCAGGGTATCAGCCCCAGCATTCT.

Concerning this clonotype: A read error may be the cause here, since a much bigger clone is one base away. The CDR3 DNA is TGCGCCAGCAGCCCCGGAGGGGGGCTCGGGACCGGGGAGCTGTTTTTT. It is translated as CASSPGGGLGTGELFF. The genes are TRBV5-1 and TRBJ2-2, with D perhaps assigned TRBD1 or TRBD2 (6 bases each). Germline V gene data show CDR1 as SGHRS and CDR2 as YFSETQ. The CDR3 sequence is 16 residues long. Trimming removed 4 bases at V and 5 bases at J, with 18 bases between.

This clonotype showed up just a few times. The V gene is TRBV28, the J gene TRBJ1-2, with 7 positions matching TRBD1. J lost 4 bases, V lost 4 bases, and 15 bases had no gene match. The CDR3 spans 17 residues. CDR1 is MDHEN, CDR2 SYDVKM, per germline. The CDR3 region is CASSYRDSDFSGYGYTF. The CDR3 DNA sequence: TGTGCCAGCAGTTACCGGGACAGCGACTTTTCCGGCTATGGCTACACCTTC.

In its sample, this clonotype was seen many times. The V call is TRBV7-3, the J call TRBJ2-1, with 10 bases that match TRBD2. Germline values: CDR1 SGHTA, CDR2 FQGTGA. CDR3 size: 16 residues. V shed 2 bases and J 0 bases; nucleotides not matched to a gene: 1. CDR3 sequence: CASSLPSGSSYNEQFF. DNA for the CDR3: TGTGCCAGCAGCTTACCTAGCGGGAGCTCCTACAATGAGCAGTTCTTC.

The table lists this clonotype with many counts. J is TRBJ2-1 and V is TRBV7-2; D may match TRBD1 or TRBD2 (6 bases each). V lost 7 bases and J 12 bases, leaving 16 bases between the germline ends. The CDR3 runs 12 residues. Germline V gives CDR1 SGHTA, CDR2 FQGNSA. CDR3 sequence (DNA): TGTGCCAGCACCCCGGGGGCGAGTGGGCAGTTCTTC. Translated: CASTPGASGQFF.